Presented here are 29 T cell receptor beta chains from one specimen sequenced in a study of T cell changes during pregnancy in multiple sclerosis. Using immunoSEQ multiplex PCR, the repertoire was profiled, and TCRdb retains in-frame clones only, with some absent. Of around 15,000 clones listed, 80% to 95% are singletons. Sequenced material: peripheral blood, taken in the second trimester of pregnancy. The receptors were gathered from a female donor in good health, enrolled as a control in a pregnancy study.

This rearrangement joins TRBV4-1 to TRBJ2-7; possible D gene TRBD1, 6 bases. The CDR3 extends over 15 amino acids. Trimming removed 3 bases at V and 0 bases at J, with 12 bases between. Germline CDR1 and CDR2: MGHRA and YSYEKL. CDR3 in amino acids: CASSHSDSSSYEQYF. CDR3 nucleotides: TGCGCCAGCAGCCATTCGGACAGCAGCTCCTACGAGCAGTACTTC.

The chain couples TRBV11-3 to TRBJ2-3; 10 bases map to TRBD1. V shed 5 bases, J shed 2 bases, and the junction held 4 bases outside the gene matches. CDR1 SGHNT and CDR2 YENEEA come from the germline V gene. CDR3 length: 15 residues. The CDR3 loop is CASSDRGLYTDTQYF. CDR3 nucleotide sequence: TGTGCCAGCAGCGACAGGGGGCTTTACACAGATACGCAGTATTTT.

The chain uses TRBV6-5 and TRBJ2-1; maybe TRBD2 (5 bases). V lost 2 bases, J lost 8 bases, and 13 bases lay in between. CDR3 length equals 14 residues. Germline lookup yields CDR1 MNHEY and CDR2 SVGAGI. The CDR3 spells CASSYSRRADEQFF. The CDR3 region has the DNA TGTGCCAGCAGTTACAGTAGGCGGGCCGATGAGCAGTTCTTC.

Here the CDR3 reads CASSQRSLGKNYGYTF. CDR3 DNA: TGTGCCAGCAGCCAAAGGAGCCTAGGAAAGAACTATGGCTACACCTTC. The chain joins TRBV13 to TRBJ1-2; unclear D gene. Germline V gene sequence: CDR1 PRHDT, CDR2 FYEKMQ (reference sequence). The germline V and J ends were trimmed by 5 bases and 2 bases, with 18 bases remaining between them. The CDR3 totals 16 residues.

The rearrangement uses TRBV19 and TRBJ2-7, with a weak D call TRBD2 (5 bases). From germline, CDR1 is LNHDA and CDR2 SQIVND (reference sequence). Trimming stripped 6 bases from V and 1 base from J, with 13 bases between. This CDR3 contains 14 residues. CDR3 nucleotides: TGTGCCAGTAGACTGGACGGGGAGTCCTACGAGCAGTACTTC. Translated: CASRLDGESYEQYF. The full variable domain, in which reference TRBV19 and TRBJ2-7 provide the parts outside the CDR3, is DGGITQSPKYLFRKEGQNVTLSCEQNLNHDAMYWYRQDPGQGLRLIYYSQIVNDFQKGDIAEGYSVSREKKESFPLTVTSAQKNPTAFYLCASRLDGESYEQYFGPGTRLTVT.

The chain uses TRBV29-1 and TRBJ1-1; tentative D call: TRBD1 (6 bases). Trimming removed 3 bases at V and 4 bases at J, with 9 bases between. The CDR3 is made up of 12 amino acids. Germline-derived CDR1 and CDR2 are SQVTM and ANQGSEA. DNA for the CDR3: TGCAGCGTTGATGGCAGGGGCACTGAAGCTTTCTTT. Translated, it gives CSVDGRGTEAFF.

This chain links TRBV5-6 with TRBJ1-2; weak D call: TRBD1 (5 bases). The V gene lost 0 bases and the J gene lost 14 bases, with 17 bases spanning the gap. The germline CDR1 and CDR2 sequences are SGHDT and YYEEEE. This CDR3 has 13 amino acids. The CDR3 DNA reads TGTGCCAGCAGCTTGGTTAGTGACGCCGGGGGTACCTTC. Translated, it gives CASSLVSDAGGTF.

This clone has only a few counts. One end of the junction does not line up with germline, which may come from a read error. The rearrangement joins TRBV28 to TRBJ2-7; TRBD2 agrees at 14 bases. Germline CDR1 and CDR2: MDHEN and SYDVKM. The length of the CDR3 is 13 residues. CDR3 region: CGAGTSGRSEQYF. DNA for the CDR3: TGCGGTGCGGGGACTAGCGGGAGAAGTGAGCAGTACTTC.

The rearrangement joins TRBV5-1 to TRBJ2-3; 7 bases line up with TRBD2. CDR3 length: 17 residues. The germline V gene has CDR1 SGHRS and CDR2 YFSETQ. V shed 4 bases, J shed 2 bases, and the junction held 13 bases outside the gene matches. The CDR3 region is CASSLPILAAYTDTQYF. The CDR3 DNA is TGCGCCAGCAGCCTGCCTATCCTAGCGGCCTACACAGATACGCAGTATTTT.

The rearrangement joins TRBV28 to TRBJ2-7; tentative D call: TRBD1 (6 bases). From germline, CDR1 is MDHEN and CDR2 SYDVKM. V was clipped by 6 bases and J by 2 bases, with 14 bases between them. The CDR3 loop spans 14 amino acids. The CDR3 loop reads CASRPRDKTYEQYF. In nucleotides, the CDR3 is TGTGCCAGCAGGCCCCGGGACAAGACCTACGAGCAGTACTTC.

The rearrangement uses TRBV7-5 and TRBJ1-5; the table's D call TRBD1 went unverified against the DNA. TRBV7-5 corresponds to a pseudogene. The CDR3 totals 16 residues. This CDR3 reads CVRSFRTGEWNQPQHF. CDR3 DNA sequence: TGTGTCAGAAGCTTCAGAACAGGGGAATGGAACCAGCCCCAGCATTTT.

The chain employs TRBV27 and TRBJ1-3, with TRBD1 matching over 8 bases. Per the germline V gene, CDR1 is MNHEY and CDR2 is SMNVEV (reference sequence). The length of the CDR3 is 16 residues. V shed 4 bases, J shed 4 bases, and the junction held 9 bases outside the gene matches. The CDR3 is CASSYPDRANGNTIYF. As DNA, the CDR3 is TGTGCCAGCAGTTACCCGGACAGGGCAAACGGAAACACCATATATTTT.

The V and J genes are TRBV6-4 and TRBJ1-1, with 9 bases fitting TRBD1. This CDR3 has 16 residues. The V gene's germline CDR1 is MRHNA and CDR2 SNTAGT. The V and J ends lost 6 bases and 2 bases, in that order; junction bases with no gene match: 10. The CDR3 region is CASSEGQGRGNTEAFF. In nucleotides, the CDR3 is TGTGCCAGCAGCGAGGGACAGGGTCGTGGTAACACTGAAGCTTTCTTT.

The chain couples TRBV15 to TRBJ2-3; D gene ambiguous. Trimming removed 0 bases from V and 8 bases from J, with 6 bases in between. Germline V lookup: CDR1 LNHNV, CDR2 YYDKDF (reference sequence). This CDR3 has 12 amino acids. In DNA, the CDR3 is TGTGCCACCAGCAGAGATTCGGGTACGCAGTATTTT. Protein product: CATSRDSGTQYF.

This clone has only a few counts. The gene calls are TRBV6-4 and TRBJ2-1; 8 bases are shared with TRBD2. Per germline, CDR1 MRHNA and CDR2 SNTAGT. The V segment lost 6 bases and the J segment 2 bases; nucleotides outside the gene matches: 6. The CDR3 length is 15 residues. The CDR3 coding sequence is TGTGCCAGCAGCCGAGCGGGGGAGCCCTACAATGAGCAGTTCTTC. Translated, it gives CASSRAGEPYNEQFF.

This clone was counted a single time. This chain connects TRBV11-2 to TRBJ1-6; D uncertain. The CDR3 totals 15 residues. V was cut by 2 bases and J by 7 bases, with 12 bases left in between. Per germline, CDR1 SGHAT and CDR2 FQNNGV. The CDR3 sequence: CASSLLMTGNSPLHF. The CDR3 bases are TGTGCCAGCAGCTTATTAATGACCGGGAATTCACCCCTCCACTTT.

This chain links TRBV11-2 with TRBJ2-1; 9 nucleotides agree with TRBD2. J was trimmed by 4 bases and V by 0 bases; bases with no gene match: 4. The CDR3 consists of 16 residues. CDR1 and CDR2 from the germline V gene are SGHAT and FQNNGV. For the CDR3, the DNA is TGTGCCAGCAGCTTAGAGCGGGGGGGCGGGTACAATGAGCAGTTCTTC. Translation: CASSLERGGGYNEQFF.

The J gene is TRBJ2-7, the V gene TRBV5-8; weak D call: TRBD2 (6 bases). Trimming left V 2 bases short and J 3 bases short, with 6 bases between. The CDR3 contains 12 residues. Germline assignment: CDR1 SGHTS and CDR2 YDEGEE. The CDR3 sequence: CASSFGGYEQYF. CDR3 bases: TGTGCCAGCAGCTTCGGGGGCTACGAGCAGTACTTC.

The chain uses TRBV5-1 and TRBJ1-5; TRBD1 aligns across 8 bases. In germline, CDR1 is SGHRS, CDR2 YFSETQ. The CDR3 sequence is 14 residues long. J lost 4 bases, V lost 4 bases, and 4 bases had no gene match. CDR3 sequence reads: CASSAQGANQPQHF. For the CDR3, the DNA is TGCGCCAGCAGCGCTCAGGGGGCGAATCAGCCCCAGCATTTT.

CDR3: CASSEYRSEGYTF. In DNA, the CDR3 is TGCGCCAGCAGTGAGTACAGGTCCGAGGGCTACACCTTC. This chain joins TRBV10-2 and TRBJ1-2, with a possible D match to TRBD1 (5 bases). Germline V gene data show CDR1 as WSHSY and CDR2 as SAAADI. The V and J ends lost 1 base and 8 bases respectively, with 11 bases between them. CDR3 length equals 13 residues.

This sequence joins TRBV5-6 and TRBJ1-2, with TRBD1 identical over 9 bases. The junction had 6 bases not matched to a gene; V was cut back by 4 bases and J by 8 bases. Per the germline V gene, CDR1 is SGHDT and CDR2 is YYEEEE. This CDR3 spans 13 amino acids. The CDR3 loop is CASSQGTGQGYTF. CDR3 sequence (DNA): TGTGCCAGCAGCCAAGGGACAGGGCAAGGCTACACCTTC.

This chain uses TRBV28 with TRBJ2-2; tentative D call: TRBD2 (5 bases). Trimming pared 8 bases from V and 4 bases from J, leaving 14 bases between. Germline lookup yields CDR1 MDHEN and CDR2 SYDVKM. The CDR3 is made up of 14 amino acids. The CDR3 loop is CASHIEGSTGELFF. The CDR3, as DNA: TGTGCCAGCCACATCGAGGGTTCCACCGGGGAGCTGTTTTTT.

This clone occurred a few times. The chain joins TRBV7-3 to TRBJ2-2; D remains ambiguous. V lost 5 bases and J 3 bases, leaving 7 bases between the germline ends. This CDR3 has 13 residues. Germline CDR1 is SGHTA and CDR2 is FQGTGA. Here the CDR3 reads CASSPRYTGELFF. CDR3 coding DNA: TGTGCCAGCAGCCCCCGGTACACCGGGGAGCTGTTTTTT.

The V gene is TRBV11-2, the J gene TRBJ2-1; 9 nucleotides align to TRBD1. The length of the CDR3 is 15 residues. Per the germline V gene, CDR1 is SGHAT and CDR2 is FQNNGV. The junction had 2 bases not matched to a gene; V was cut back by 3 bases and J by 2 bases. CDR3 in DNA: TGTGCCAGCAGCTTTGGGACAGGGACCTACAATGAGCAGTTCTTC. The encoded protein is CASSFGTGTYNEQFF.

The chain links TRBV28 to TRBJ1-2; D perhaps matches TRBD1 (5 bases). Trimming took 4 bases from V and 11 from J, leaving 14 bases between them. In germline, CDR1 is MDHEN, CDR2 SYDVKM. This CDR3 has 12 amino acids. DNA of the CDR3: TGTGCCAGCAGTTGGACGGGACTGGGGTACACCTTC. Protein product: CASSWTGLGYTF.

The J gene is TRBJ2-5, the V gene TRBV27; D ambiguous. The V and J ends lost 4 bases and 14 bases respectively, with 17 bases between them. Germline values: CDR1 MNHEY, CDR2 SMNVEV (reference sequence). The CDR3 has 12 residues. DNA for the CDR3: TGTGCCAGCAGTTCCCCCTTAGAGATAAACTACTTC. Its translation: CASSSPLEINYF.

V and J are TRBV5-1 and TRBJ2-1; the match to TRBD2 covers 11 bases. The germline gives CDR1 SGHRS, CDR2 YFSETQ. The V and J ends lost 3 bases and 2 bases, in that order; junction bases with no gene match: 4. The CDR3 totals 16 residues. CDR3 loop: CASSSGTSGAYNEQFF. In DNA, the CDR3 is TGCGCCAGCAGCTCGGGGACTAGCGGAGCCTACAATGAGCAGTTCTTC.

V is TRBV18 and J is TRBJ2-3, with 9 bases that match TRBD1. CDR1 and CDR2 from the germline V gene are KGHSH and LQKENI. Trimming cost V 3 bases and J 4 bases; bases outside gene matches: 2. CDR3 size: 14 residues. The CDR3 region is CASSPRDRADTQYF. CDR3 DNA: TGTGCCAGCTCACCCCGGGACAGGGCAGATACGCAGTATTTT.

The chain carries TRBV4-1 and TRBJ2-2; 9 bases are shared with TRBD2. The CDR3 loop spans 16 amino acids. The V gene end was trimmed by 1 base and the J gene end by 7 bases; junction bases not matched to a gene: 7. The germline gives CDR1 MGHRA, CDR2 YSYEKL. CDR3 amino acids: CASSQVAGGRGGELFF. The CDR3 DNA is TGCGCCAGCAGCCAAGTGGCGGGGGGGCGAGGCGGGGAGCTGTTTTTT.